The 25 T cell receptor beta chains presented below share a single source sample, sequenced in a study of naive and memory T cell subsets (dated by TCRdb to 2016 to 2017). Libraries were built with UMI-ligation and nested PCR. Sequenced on an Illumina MiSeq. An equimolar mix of two oligonucleotides covering both TRBC1 and TRBC2 was used as the beta constant-region primer. TCRdb reprocessed the public reads (quality trimming at Q25 with fastp, clone calling with MiXCR) and kept in-frame beta chains. Identical CDR3 protein sequences are pooled into one entry, listed with their most common genes and DNA. This sample holds some 150,000 distinct CDR3 sequences; approximately 17% were observed only once. About 0.13% of the sample is held by the ten biggest clonotypes. What was sequenced was naive CD4+ T cells from blood. The label giving this sample's cell subset or site can be read as: naive T cells, CD45RA high CD27+. The receptors shown here come from a human donor in good health.

This chain uses TRBV6-5 with TRBJ1-5, with 9 bases aligning to TRBD1. Germline V lookup: CDR1 MNHEY, CDR2 SVGAGI. The CDR3 has 15 residues. Losses at the gene ends were 4 bases for V and 3 bases for J; bases not matched to a gene: 4. The DNA for the CDR3 is TGTGCCAGCAGTTCCAGGGACAGGGTCAATCAGCCCCAGCATTTT. This sequence encodes CASSSRDRVNQPQHF.

V is TRBV7-6 and J is TRBJ2-7; D ambiguous. The germline CDR1 and CDR2 sequences are SGHVS and FNYEAQ. Trimming took off 2 bases at V and 2 bases at J, with 10 bases between the two ends. The CDR3 is 14 amino acids. Here the CDR3 reads CASSLSRTAYEQYF. The CDR3 DNA reads TGTGCCAGCAGCTTATCTCGCACGGCCTACGAGCAGTACTTC.

The V call is TRBV27, the J call TRBJ2-5; D is possibly TRBD2 (6 bases). The CDR3 totals 17 residues. With 5 bases removed from V and 1 base from J, the gap between germline ends came to 20 bases. CDR1 is MNHEY, CDR2 SMNVEV, per germline (reference sequence). The CDR3 spells CASSMSPGRSFQETQYF. CDR3 nucleotides: TGTGCCAGCAGTATGTCGCCTGGGAGGTCCTTCCAAGAGACCCAGTACTTC.

The chain joins TRBV24-1 to TRBJ2-3; tentative D call: TRBD2 (5 bases). CDR3 length: 16 amino acids. Germline V gives CDR1 KGHDR, CDR2 SFDVKD. The V end lost 5 bases, the J end lost 1 base, and 15 bases lay between the germline ends. The CDR3 spells CATSVWEPAGTDTQYF. The CDR3 DNA is TGTGCCACCAGTGTCTGGGAGCCCGCCGGCACAGATACGCAGTATTTT.

The chain links TRBV5-1 to TRBJ2-7; 8 bases fit TRBD1. The trim removed 4 bases at V and 6 bases at J, leaving 6 bases unmatched. The CDR3 has 13 amino acids. Germline V gene sequence: CDR1 SGHRS, CDR2 YFSETQ. The CDR3 DNA sequence: TGCGCCAGCAGCCTAGGACAGGGCGGCGAGCAGTACTTC. Translation gives CASSLGQGGEQYF.

The chain joins TRBV9 to TRBJ2-2; the match to TRBD2 covers 11 bases. J lost 5 bases, V lost 4 bases, and 13 bases had no gene match. Germline loops: CDR1 SGDLS, CDR2 YYNGEE. This CDR3 has 18 amino acids. The CDR3 reads CASSPLSLSSGRTGELFF. CDR3 nucleotide sequence: TGTGCCAGCAGCCCGCTTAGCCTGTCTAGCGGGAGGACCGGGGAGCTGTTTTTT.

The chain uses TRBV5-1 and TRBJ1-1, with 8 bases matching TRBD1. Per the germline V gene, CDR1 is SGHRS and CDR2 is YFSETQ. V shed 6 bases, J shed 2 bases, and the junction held 9 bases outside the gene matches. There are 15 residues in the CDR3. The CDR3 coding sequence is TGCGCCAGCACTTTACAACAGGGGGGAAACACTGAAGCTTTCTTT. As protein: CASTLQQGGNTEAFF. The full variable domain, rest sourced from reference TRBV5-1 and TRBJ1-1, is KAGVTQTPRYLIKTRGQQVTLSCSPISGHRSVSWYQQTPGQGLQFLFEYFSETQRNKGNFPGRFSGRQFSNSRSEMNVSTLELGDSALYLCASTLQQGGNTEAFFGQGTRLTVV.

The chain has TRBV10-3 and TRBJ2-7, with a possible D match to TRBD1 (6 bases). Trimming stripped 10 bases from V and 3 bases from J, with 19 bases between. The CDR3 is 14 amino acids. The germline CDR1 and CDR2 sequences are ENHRY and SYGVKD. In nucleotides, the CDR3 is TGTGCCACCGAGGCGGCCAGGGGCCTCTACGAGCAGTACTTC. Translating it yields CATEAARGLYEQYF.

V is TRBV20-1 and J is TRBJ2-1, with D tentatively TRBD2 (5 bases). The CDR3 runs 13 residues. Trimming stripped 3 bases from V and 8 bases from J, with 14 bases between. Germline V gene data show CDR1 as DFQATT and CDR2 as SNEGSKA (reference sequence). The DNA for the CDR3 is TGCAGTGCTAGCCGACTACCTGGGGATGAGCAGTTCTTC. Its protein is CSASRLPGDEQFF.

This rearrangement joins TRBV10-3 to TRBJ2-3; 15 nucleotides line up with TRBD2. V trimming: 3 bases; J trimming: 3 bases; junction bases outside the gene matches: 7. CDR1 and CDR2 from the germline V gene are ENHRY and SYGVKD. The CDR3 has 18 amino acids. CDR3 region: CAISDPGLAGGRTDTQYF. The CDR3 DNA reads as TGTGCCATCAGTGACCCGGGACTAGCGGGAGGTAGGACAGATACGCAGTATTTT.

J is TRBJ2-3 and V is TRBV6-1, with TRBD2 identical over 8 bases. The CDR3 runs to 14 residues. The ends lost 7 bases at V and 3 bases at J; junction bases unmatched: 6. The germline gives CDR1 MNHNS, CDR2 SASEGT. CDR3 nucleotides: TGTGCCAGCATGAAGGGACTAGTGACAGATACGCAGTATTTT. Its protein product is CASMKGLVTDTQYF.

The sample holds a few counts of this clonotype. The V gene is TRBV19, the J gene TRBJ1-2; D gene uncertain. Looked up from germline, CDR1 is LNHDA and CDR2 is SQIVND (reference sequence). CDR3 length: 16 amino acids. The V and J ends lost 4 bases and 1 base respectively, with 16 bases between them. The CDR3 sequence: CASSTINSGDNYGYTF. CDR3 nucleotide sequence: TGTGCCAGTAGTACGATTAACAGCGGCGATAACTATGGCTACACCTTC.

The genes are TRBV7-9 and TRBJ1-1; D remains unclear. Germline V gene data show CDR1 as SEHNR and CDR2 as FQNEAQ (reference sequence). Trimming took off 4 bases at V and 4 bases at J, with 10 bases between the two ends. The CDR3 totals 13 residues. The chain's CDR3 is CASSSEEGTEAFF. The CDR3 nucleotides are TGTGCCAGCAGCTCAGAAGAAGGCACTGAAGCTTTCTTT. The whole variable domain, remainder taken from reference TRBV7-9 and TRBJ1-1, is DTGVSQNPRHKITKRGQNVTFRCDPISEHNRLYWYRQTLGQGPEFLTYFQNEAQLEKSRLLSDRFSAERPKGSFSTLEIQRTEQGDSAMYLCASSSEEGTEAFFGQGTRLTVV.

The chain is built from TRBV4-1 and TRBJ2-1, with 11 bases aligning to TRBD2. With V trimmed by 2 bases and J by 12 bases, 12 bases remained unmatched. The CDR3 consists of 16 residues. Germline CDR1 is MGHRA and CDR2 is YSYEKL. For the CDR3, the DNA is TGCGCCAGCAGCCAACTGGGCGAACTAGCGGGAGAAGGGCAGTTCTTC. Its translation is CASSQLGELAGEGQFF.

Only a few counts were recorded for this clonotype. The rearrangement uses TRBV12-3 or TRBV12-4 and TRBJ1-2; 9 nucleotides line up with TRBD1. V lost 4 bases to trimming and J lost 6 bases; unmatched junction nucleotides: 15. The CDR3 is 17 residues long. CDR3 nucleotides: TGTGCCAGCAGTTCGGATTACAGGGGGCAGGCTTATAATGGCTACACCTTC. It specifies CASSSDYRGQAYNGYTF.

This clonotype was counted ten times or more. J is TRBJ2-3 and V is TRBV11-2; TRBD2 aligns across 8 bases. The CDR3 is 15 amino acids. Trimming removed 4 bases from V and 6 bases from J; junction bases left unmatched: 9. Germline CDR1 is SGHAT and CDR2 is FQNNGV. CDR3 protein: CASSWAGGPRDTQYF. The CDR3, as DNA: TGTGCCAGCAGCTGGGCGGGAGGCCCCAGGGATACGCAGTATTTT.

This clonotype was counted only a few times. This chain joins TRBV28 and TRBJ2-7; tentatively, D is TRBD1 or TRBD2 (5 bases each). Germline V gives CDR1 MDHEN, CDR2 SYDVKM. This CDR3 comprises 16 residues. Trimming pared 4 bases from V and 0 bases from J, leaving 16 bases between. The DNA of the CDR3 is TGTGCCAGCAGTTCTACCGGGACCGCGAGCTCCTACGAGCAGTACTTC. This gives the protein CASSSTGTASSYEQYF.

This clonotype was seen a handful of times. V usage is TRBV19 and J usage is TRBJ2-4, with D perhaps matching TRBD2 (5 bases). Trimming pared 4 bases from V and 0 bases from J, leaving 13 bases between. The germline CDR1 and CDR2 sequences are LNHDA and SQIVND (reference sequence). CDR3 length equals 16 residues. CDR3 residues: CASSRTSPAAKNIQYF. CDR3 nucleotides: TGTGCCAGTAGTAGGACTTCTCCCGCAGCCAAAAACATTCAGTACTTC.

This chain connects TRBV4-1 to TRBJ1-2, with unresolved D. CDR1 is MGHRA and CDR2 is YSYEKL in the germline V gene. There are 12 residues in the CDR3. Trimming removed 0 bases from V and 5 bases from J, with 4 bases in between. The CDR3 here is CASSQDIYGYTF. CDR3 bases: TGCGCCAGCAGCCAAGATATTTATGGCTACACCTTC.

In this sample, this clonotype turned up a few times. The chain couples TRBV5-1 to TRBJ1-1; the D is unclear. V shed 0 bases and J shed 1 base, with 7 bases lying between them. The CDR3 extends over 14 amino acids. Germline V gene lookup returns CDR1 SGHRS and CDR2 YFSETQ. Here the CDR3 DNA reads TGCGCCAGCAGCTTGGTTTCGTCGAACACTGAAGCTTTCTTT. Translated: CASSLVSSNTEAFF.

This clonotype was counted a few times. The chain combines TRBV12-3 or TRBV12-4 with TRBJ2-5, with 9 bases matching TRBD1. The V and J ends lost 5 bases and 5 bases, in that order; junction bases with no gene match: 6. This CDR3 has 14 residues. In DNA, the CDR3 is TGTGCCAGCAGTCCCGGGACAGGGCTGGAGACCCAGTACTTC. It translates to CASSPGTGLETQYF.

The chain is built from TRBV5-1 and TRBJ2-2, with D perhaps TRBD2 (6 bases). Per germline, CDR1 SGHRS and CDR2 YFSETQ. This CDR3 has 14 amino acids. The V end lost 4 bases, the J end lost 6 bases, and 13 bases lay between the germline ends. For the CDR3, the DNA is TGCGCCAGCAGCAACAATGGAGGGGCCGGGGAGCTGTTTTTT. Translated: CASSNNGGAGELFF.

The V and J genes are TRBV5-6 and TRBJ1-1, with 8 bases aligning to TRBD1. Germline-derived CDR1 and CDR2 are SGHDT and YYEEEE. With 4 bases clipped from V and 4 bases from J, the junction kept 12 bases outside the gene matches. This CDR3 spans 16 amino acids. CDR3 protein: CASSVDRGTMSTEAFF. Written as DNA, the CDR3 is TGTGCCAGCAGCGTCGACAGGGGAACCATGAGCACTGAAGCTTTCTTT. Full variable domain (missing parts from reference TRBV5-6 and TRBJ1-1): DAGVTQSPTHLIKTRGQQVTLRCSPKSGHDTVSWYQQALGQGPQFIFQYYEEEERQRGNFPDRFSGHQFPNYSSELNVNALLLGDSALYLCASSVDRGTMSTEAFFGQGTRLTVV.

V usage is TRBV5-6 and J usage is TRBJ1-1, with D possibly TRBD1 on 5 matching bases. Germline V gene lookup returns CDR1 SGHDT and CDR2 YYEEEE. The CDR3 loop spans 15 amino acids. Between the trimmed V and J ends, which lost 0 bases and 5 bases, there was a span of 14 bases. CDR3 coding DNA: TGTGCCAGCAGCTTGGGATACAGGAGCGGGACTGAAGCTTTCTTT. It encodes CASSLGYRSGTEAFF.

This clonotype was counted only a few times. The chain recombines TRBV12-3 or TRBV12-4 with TRBJ1-5; 11 positions match TRBD1. The V segment lost 3 bases and the J segment 4 bases; nucleotides outside the gene matches: 2. The CDR3 extends over 15 amino acids. The DNA of the CDR3 is TGTGCCAGCAGTTTGGGGACAGGGGGTAATCAGCCCCAGCATTTT. Residues: CASSLGTGGNQPQHF.